This T cell receptor (beta chain) was identified in a study of STAT3 mutations in large granular lymphocyte leukemia (dated by TCRdb to about 2019). Some background on the complete study: About half of the T-LGLL patients who underwent longitudinal sequencing carried canonical activating STAT3 mutations. Over half of the T-LGLL patients were given one or more immunosuppressive therapy regimens, and over 30% of the treated patients had a hematologic response. Serial deep sequencing of TCRbeta CDR3 and STAT3 was performed in patients with T-cell large granular lymphocyte leukemia to reconstruct clonal hierarchy and dynamics. More than 15 representative T-LGLL cases were selected from an initial cohort of roughly 210 LGL patients for longitudinal TCRbeta and STAT3 sequencing. As controls within the study, a couple of patients with natural killer LGL leukemia were also sequenced longitudinally. For each patient, sequencing was performed at an average of 4 time points, with a range of 2 to 8 samplings. Results and caveats for the whole study, not just this receptor: Because codominant clonotypes persisted in some patients, a small but highly pathogenic clone may have been missed. At least one immunodominant TCRbeta clonotype was identified in every T-LGLL patient, and multiple immunodominant subclonotypes were identified in about half of the T-LGLL patients. Because no samples were available when a clone first appeared, clonal expansion had to be inferred from samplings taken at other points. TCR clonotype switching after therapy was seen in about 30% of the 18 patients, with all newly emerging clones being STAT3 wild type. The linking of therapy response to changes in TCR clonal burden was complicated by variable intervals between samplings and differing treatment regimens. The burden of the dominant TCR clone was higher than the STAT3 mutant burden in several patients, which suggests that the STAT3 mutation arose secondarily inside a clone that had already expanded.

TCRbeta libraries were sequenced on an Illumina MiSeq, and an average of about 40,000 productive templates per sample was obtained. The immunoSEQ assay, which uses multiplex PCR amplification, was used to generate TCRbeta CDR3 libraries. The source study handled its data this way. Repertoire diversity was computed as previously defined, with values near 0 indicating extremely monoclonal samples. Here the immuneACCESS table is served through TCRdb, limited to in-frame sequences with V and J called. Missing clones are a known gap in these copies; in checked studies unresolved V genes cover under half, and the rest lacks a known reason. D and trimming come from the DNA, and the V and J calls and clone size come from that table. The sample yields 8,000 to 13,000 clones; 70% to 90% were counted once. Together, the top ten hold approximately 26% of the sample. The same DNA, extracted from blood mononuclear cells, served for both the TCR sequencing and the STAT3 sequencing.

For this clone: The clone's antigen remains unknown. The record has no base qualities; no much larger clone is one base away.

This clonotype originated in a man in his 60s with T-cell large granular lymphocyte leukemia. Some clones in this sample may be carry-over from other donors' samples. The age is the age at diagnosis. Sequencing was carried out using peripheral blood mononuclear cells.

The CDR3 reads as follows: CASSMISRGLGNTIYF. The DNA sequence follows: TGTGCCAGTAGTATGATCTCCAGGGGGCTTGGAAACACCATATATTTT. The chain is made from TRBV19 and TRBJ1-3, with 8 bases matching TRBD1. The germline V gene encodes CDR1 LNHDA and CDR2 SQIVND (reference sequence). Its CDR3 holds 16 amino acids, cysteine through phenylalanine. Only the CDR3 portion is preserved as DNA: 48 bases, with reading frame beginning at the first base. Here V drops 3 bases and J drops 3 bases, and the junction holds 7 bases not matched to any gene. The CDR3 plus the reference TRBV19 and TRBJ1-3 genes for the other parts give the full variable domain: DGGITQSPKYLFRKEGQNVTLSCEQNLNHDAMYWYRQDPGQGLRLIYYSQIVNDFQKGDIAEGYSVSREKKESFPLTVTSAQKNPTAFYLCASSMISRGLGNTIYFGEGSWLTVV.